A single sample is the source of the 14 T cell receptor beta chains below, sequenced in a study of T cell repertoires in cytomegalovirus infection. From the reads, TCRdb called clonotypes with MiXCR, one entry per CDR3 protein. The sample has 680,000 or so distinct CDR3 sequences; roughly 36% are singletons. Sequences were obtained from PBMCs. These TCRs come from a human donor in good health (CMV status not recorded). Some clones in this sample may be carry-over from other donors' samples.

The V and J genes are TRBV13 and TRBJ2-5; D is unclear. The CDR3 has 15 amino acids. CDR1 and CDR2 from the germline V gene are PRHDT and FYEKMQ (reference sequence). V was pared by 1 base and J by 1 base, with 10 bases between. The chain's CDR3 is CASSLASYPQETQYF. DNA of the CDR3: TGTGCCAGCAGCTTAGCGTCGTACCCCCAAGAGACCCAGTACTTC.

V and J are TRBV24-1 and TRBJ1-2; 9 bases are shared with TRBD1. The V gene end was trimmed by 6 bases and the J gene end by 9 bases; junction bases not matched to a gene: 10. Germline V CDR1 and CDR2: KGHDR, SFDVKD. CDR3 length: 14 amino acids. In DNA, the CDR3 is TGTGCCACCAGTCCAACCGGGACAGGGAAACGCTACACCTTC. It is translated as CATSPTGTGKRYTF.

V is TRBV12-3 or TRBV12-4 and J is TRBJ1-6; 7 nucleotides align to TRBD1. V lost 3 bases and J lost 7; bases outside the gene matches: 3. This CDR3 region has 14 residues. Here the CDR3 reads CASSLEDRNSPLHF. The DNA of the CDR3 is TGTGCCAGCAGTTTGGAGGACAGGAATTCACCCCTCCACTTT.

This clonotype came up many times. In nucleotides, the CDR3 is TGTGCCAGCAGTACCCGACTAGCGACAGTCCCTGGGGAGCTGTTTTTT. As protein: CASSTRLATVPGELFF. The chain links TRBV6-6 to TRBJ2-2; 8 bases match TRBD2. This CDR3 comprises 16 residues. Germline trimming cut 5 bases from V and 8 bases from J; bases unmatched to any gene: 13. CDR1 and CDR2 (germline): MNHNY, SVGAGI (reference sequence).

This clonotype was recorded at least ten times. V is TRBV7-6 and J is TRBJ2-3; 7 positions match TRBD1. This CDR3 region has 16 residues. Germline trimming cut 3 bases from V and 1 base from J; bases unmatched to any gene: 7. Germline V gene data show CDR1 as SGHVS and CDR2 as FNYEAQ. The CDR3: CASSFPLTGGTDTQYF. CDR3 nucleotide sequence: TGTGCCAGCAGCTTCCCCTTAACAGGGGGCACAGATACGCAGTATTTT.

This clonotype was seen a few times. The chain employs TRBV4-1 and TRBJ1-6; possibly TRBD1 for D (5 bases). This CDR3 has 17 residues. The germline CDR1 and CDR2 sequences are MGHRA and YSYEKL. V dropped 0 bases and J dropped 3 bases, with 12 bases sitting between them. As DNA, the CDR3 is TGCGCCAGCAGCCAAGAGATGGGCAGGGTCTATAATTCACCCCTCCACTTT. As protein: CASSQEMGRVYNSPLHF.

The rearrangement joins TRBV6-1 to TRBJ1-6, with 7 bases lining up with TRBD1. The germline V gene encodes CDR1 MNHNS and CDR2 SASEGT. The CDR3 is 17 amino acids. V lost 4 bases to trimming and J lost 3 bases; unmatched junction nucleotides: 9. CDR3 sequence: CASSGPPGGLYNSPLHF. Written as DNA, the CDR3 is TGTGCCAGCAGTGGGCCTCCAGGGGGTCTCTATAATTCACCCCTCCACTTT.

This clonotype was counted many times. The genes are TRBV28 and TRBJ2-7; D tentatively reads TRBD1 or TRBD2 (5 bases each). The CDR3 consists of 13 residues. In germline, CDR1 is MDHEN, CDR2 SYDVKM. V lost 5 bases to trimming and J lost 4 bases, with 12 bases between them. In DNA, the CDR3 is TGTGCCAGCAGTCTTCAGGGAGAGTACGAGCAGTACTTC. This encodes CASSLQGEYEQYF.

The V gene is TRBV5-6, the J gene TRBJ2-7; TRBD1 might be the D (6 bases). The CDR3 has 16 amino acids. Germline V gene data show CDR1 as SGHDT and CDR2 as YYEEEE. Trimming shortened V by 4 bases and J by 3 bases, and 20 bases separated the two germline ends. The CDR3 protein is CASSDTLGTTNYEQYF. In nucleotides, the CDR3 is TGTGCCAGCAGCGACACCCTCGGGACAACGAACTACGAGCAGTACTTC.

The rearrangement links TRBV6-1 to TRBJ2-7; 9 positions agree with TRBD1. The V segment lost 6 bases and the J segment 4 bases; nucleotides outside the gene matches: 4. The CDR3 covers 13 residues. Germline CDR1 MNHNS, CDR2 SASEGT. The CDR3 DNA sequence: TGTGCCAGCAGGACAGGGGGAAGGTACGAGCAGTACTTC. Its protein is CASRTGGRYEQYF.

This clonotype has ten or more counts. The CDR3 sequence: CASSSDRRDAGELFF. DNA for the CDR3: TGTGCCAGCAGCTCCGACAGGAGGGACGCCGGGGAGCTGTTTTTT. The chain employs TRBV7-2 and TRBJ2-2; D is tentatively TRBD1 or TRBD2 (6 bases each). Germline CDR1 reads SGHTA; CDR2 reads FQGNSA. The CDR3 loop spans 15 amino acids. V was trimmed by 4 bases and J by 6 bases, leaving 15 bases between them.

This clonotype was detected a few times. The chain joins TRBV2 to TRBJ1-6; possible D gene TRBD1, 5 bases. The ends were cut back, 3 bases at V and 9 bases at J, with 12 bases in the middle. CDR1 and CDR2 (germline): SNHLY, FYNNEI. The CDR3 extends over 14 amino acids. CDR3 in DNA: TGTGCCAGCAGTGAGGGGAGGGGAGGTTCACCCCTCCACTTT. It specifies CASSEGRGGSPLHF.

A single count supports this clonotype. The V gene is TRBV19, the J gene TRBJ2-7; 7 nucleotides agree with TRBD1. There are 13 residues in the CDR3. Germline CDR1 is LNHDA and CDR2 is SQIVND (reference sequence). Trimming at V came to 5 bases and at J to 2 bases, leaving 3 bases not matched to a gene. CDR3 nucleotide sequence: TGTGCCAGTAGTGACAGGGTGCCCTACGAGCAGTACTTC. The encoded protein is CASSDRVPYEQYF.

V gene TRBV20-1 combines with J gene TRBJ2-1, with a possible D match to TRBD2 (6 bases). Germline CDR1 is DFQATT and CDR2 is SNEGSKA (reference sequence). Trimming shortened V by 0 bases and J by 3 bases, and 15 bases separated the two germline ends. The CDR3 spans 16 residues. CDR3 loop: CSARERAEGFYNEQFF. The CDR3 DNA sequence: TGCAGTGCTAGAGAAAGGGCGGAGGGCTTCTACAATGAGCAGTTCTTC.